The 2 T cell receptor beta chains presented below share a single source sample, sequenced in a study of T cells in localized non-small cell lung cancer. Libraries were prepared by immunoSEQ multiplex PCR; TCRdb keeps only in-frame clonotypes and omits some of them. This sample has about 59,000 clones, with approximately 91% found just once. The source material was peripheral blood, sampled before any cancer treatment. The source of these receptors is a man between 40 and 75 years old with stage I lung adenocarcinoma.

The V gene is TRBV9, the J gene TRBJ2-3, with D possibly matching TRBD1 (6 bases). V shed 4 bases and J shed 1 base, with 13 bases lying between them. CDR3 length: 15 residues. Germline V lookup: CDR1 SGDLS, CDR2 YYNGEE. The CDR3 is CASSPNPGGTDTQYF. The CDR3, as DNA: TGTGCCAGCAGCCCAAACCCAGGGGGCACAGATACGCAGTATTTT.

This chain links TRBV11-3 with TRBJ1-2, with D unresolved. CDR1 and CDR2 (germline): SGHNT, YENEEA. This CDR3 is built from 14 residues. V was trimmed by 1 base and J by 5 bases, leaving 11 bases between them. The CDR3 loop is CASSLGRGGYGYTF. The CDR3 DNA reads TGTGCCAGCAGCTTAGGGCGAGGCGGGTATGGCTACACCTTC.